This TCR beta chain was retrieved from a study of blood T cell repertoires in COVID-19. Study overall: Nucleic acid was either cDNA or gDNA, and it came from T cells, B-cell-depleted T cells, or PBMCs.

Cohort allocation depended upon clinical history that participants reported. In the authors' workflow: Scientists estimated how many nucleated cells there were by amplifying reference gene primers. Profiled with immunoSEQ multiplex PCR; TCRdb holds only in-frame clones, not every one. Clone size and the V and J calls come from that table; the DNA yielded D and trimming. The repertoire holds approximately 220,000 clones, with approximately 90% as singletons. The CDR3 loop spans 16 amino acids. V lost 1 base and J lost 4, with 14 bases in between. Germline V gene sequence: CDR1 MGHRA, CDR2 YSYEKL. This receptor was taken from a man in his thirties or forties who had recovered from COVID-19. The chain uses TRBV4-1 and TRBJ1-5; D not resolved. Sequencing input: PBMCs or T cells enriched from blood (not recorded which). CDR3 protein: CASSQVRVVGNQPQHF. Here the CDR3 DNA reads TGCGCCAGCAGCCAAGTCCGGGTAGTTGGGAATCAGCCCCAGCATTTT.